The table lists the clone carrying this TCR beta chain with many counts. Lactation, pregnancy, uncontrolled infections and other autoimmune diseases were all grounds for excluding patients. The authors diagnosed from clinical symptoms, serum thyroxine, TRAb, thyroid ultrasound and orbital computed tomography. What supplied the PBMCs was about 9.1 ml of fresh peripheral blood. This specimen comes from a study of Graves' ophthalmopathy and Graves' hyperthyroidism. Using RNA transcripts, the TCR beta CDR3 regions were amplified. An initial RT-PCR round employing HTBI primers preceded a second-round multiplex PCR. TCRdb reprocessed the multiplex PCR reads with MiXCR, giving one entry per CDR3 protein. The sample yields around 400,000 distinct CDR3 sequences, around 20% seen once. The length of the CDR3 is 13 residues. V was cut by 4 bases and J by 2 bases, with 12 bases left in between. Germline V gene sequence: CDR1 DFQATT, CDR2 SNEGSKA (reference sequence).

The sample taken for sequencing was peripheral blood. The origin of this receptor is a woman younger than 35 with Graves' ophthalmopathy. This sequence joins TRBV20-1 and TRBJ2-7; no clear D gene. In nucleotides, the CDR3 is TGCAGTGCTATTCGGACGGACGCCTACGAGCAGTACTTC. This codes for CSAIRTDAYEQYF.